This TCR beta chain was retrieved from a study of blood T cell repertoires in COVID-19 (TCRdb year 2020). Background for the entire study: Samples from collaborators originated in the United States, Italy and Spain and spanned both the acute and convalescent phases of COVID-19. The material from the prospective study consisted of cDNA or gDNA derived from T cells, B-cell-depleted T cells, or PBMCs. The dataset comprised deeply sampled blood TCRbeta repertoires from subjects exposed to, actively infected with, or recovered from COVID-19. The repertoires were released in a freely available public database meant as a resource for research on the immune response to SARS-CoV-2. Samples came from the ongoing ImmuneRACE study (first 160 participants) plus 1,254 subjects from 6 global collaborators. Sample metadata almost always included a de-identified subject ID, COVID-19 status, age in years and sex. HLA class I and class II types, where available, came from metadata supplied by the sample provider rather than from assay-based typing.

The paper as a whole reports these results and caveats: How much clinical and demographic metadata was included differed by source and by participant, and the metadata was provided uncurated.

Each collaborating institution followed its own protocols to collect whole blood in K2EDTA tubes. Collaborator samples were shipped for TCRbeta analysis as frozen whole blood, isolated PBMCs, or DNA extracted from either sample type. The immunoSEQ Assay, a bias-controlled multiplex PCR, was used to amplify TCRbeta CDR3 regions from genomic DNA. The study's own analysis went as follows. Within the assay, amplification of reference gene primers was used to estimate how many nucleated cells each sample contained. To quantify the absolute abundance of each unique TCRbeta CDR3 rearrangement, sequence reads were collapsed and filtered. For each sample, productive Simpson clonality was calculated by taking the square root of Simpson's diversity index across productive rearrangements. The clones in this table, taken by TCRdb from immuneACCESS, are in-frame only. Not every clone is retained; where verified, under half of the shortfall comes from an unresolved V gene, and the cause of the rest is unknown. That table is the source of V, J and clone size, and D and trimming were worked out from the DNA. The sample data list about 200,000 clones, and 85% to 90% of these were observed just once. The ten largest clones represent 0.62% of the sample.

In the case of this clone: Its recognized antigen is unknown. There are no base qualities to consult, and no much larger clone falls within one base.

Sequencing used peripheral blood. The sequence was obtained from a man aged 50 to 60 with acute or convalescent COVID-19.

The nucleotides read TGTGCCAGCAGTGAAAGAGGAGGGGCGCGTATTGAAAAACTGTTTTTT. This gives the protein CASSERGGARIEKLFF. Recombination connected TRBV6-1 to TRBJ1-4; a tentative D match to TRBD1 spans 5 bases. V drops 2 bases and J drops 7 bases, leaving 17 bases in between. CDR1 MNHNS and CDR2 SASEGT are derived from the germline V gene. Measured from the cysteine to the phenylalanine, the CDR3 is 16 residues long. Just CDR3 DNA is preserved here, 48 bases in frame from base 1.